Shown below are 27 T cell receptor beta chains from a single sample sequenced in a study of T cell repertoires in cytomegalovirus infection. TCRdb re-called the reads through MiXCR, storing one row per CDR3 protein. This table has under 800,000 distinct CDR3 sequences, roughly a quarter appearing once. Sample: CD8+ T cells from PBMCs. The receptors stem from a human donor in good health (CMV status not recorded). Some clones in this sample may be carry-over from other donors' samples.

Ten or more counts support this clonotype. The J gene is TRBJ2-1, the V gene TRBV4-1, with a possible D match to TRBD1 (6 bases). V shed 3 bases and J shed 2 bases, with 17 bases lying between them. CDR3 length: 17 residues. Per germline, CDR1 MGHRA and CDR2 YSYEKL. The CDR3 nucleotides are TGCGCCAGCAGCCAGAACCGGGACAAGGCCCCCTACAATGAGCAGTTCTTC. It yields the protein CASSQNRDKAPYNEQFF.

This chain links TRBV19 with TRBJ1-1, with unresolved D. CDR1 LNHDA and CDR2 SQIVND come from the germline V gene (reference sequence). Deletions cut 5 bases from V and 5 bases from J, with 12 bases between. This CDR3 region has 13 residues. The CDR3 region has the DNA TGTGCCAGTAGTTTTGGATGGTTGACTGAAGCTTTCTTT. It is translated as CASSFGWLTEAFF.

V usage is TRBV7-9 and J usage is TRBJ2-7; no clear D gene. This CDR3 region has 13 residues. The germline V and J ends were trimmed by 0 bases and 7 bases, with 10 bases remaining between them. CDR1 and CDR2 (germline): SEHNR, FQNEAQ (reference sequence). The CDR3 DNA follows: TGTGCCAGCAGCTTAGCCTCCCCACGGGAGCAGTACTTC. Translating gives CASSLASPREQYF.

The gene calls are TRBV11-2 and TRBJ1-1; no firm D call. Germline lookup yields CDR1 SGHAT and CDR2 FQNNGV. Trimming removed 5 bases at V and 7 bases at J, with 14 bases between. The CDR3 runs 13 residues. The CDR3 loop is CASSRWVTGEAFF. CDR3 nucleotides: TGTGCCAGCAGCCGTTGGGTTACGGGTGAAGCTTTCTTT.

In its sample, this clonotype was seen a few times. The gene calls are TRBV27 and TRBJ2-1; 8 nucleotides agree with TRBD2. Trimming cost V 3 bases and J 5 bases; bases outside gene matches: 9. Germline V gene lookup returns CDR1 MNHEY and CDR2 SMNVEV (reference sequence). The CDR3 has 16 residues. CDR3 region: CASSFAGGLTNNEQFF. In nucleotides, the CDR3 is TGTGCCAGCAGTTTTGCGGGGGGCCTAACCAACAATGAGCAGTTCTTC.

This clonotype was seen more than once but under ten times. The CDR3 region has the DNA TGCAGTGCTAGAGATGTGGCAGGCTATGTGGGGGAGCAGTTCTTC. Protein sequence: CSARDVAGYVGEQFF. The V call is TRBV20-1, the J call TRBJ2-1, with D hard to call. Per germline, CDR1 DFQATT and CDR2 SNEGSKA (reference sequence). Trimming cost V 0 bases and J 10 bases, with 19 bases left between them. The length of the CDR3 is 15 residues.

The table lists this clonotype with a few counts. The chain uses TRBV4-1 and TRBJ2-7; D may be TRBD2 (6 bases). The V gene's germline CDR1 is MGHRA and CDR2 YSYEKL. CDR3 size: 17 residues. The germline V and J ends were trimmed by 6 bases and 0 bases, with 21 bases remaining between them. CDR3 DNA: TGCGCCAGCAGGGGAGAGGCGGTCGGGGGTAACTCCTACGAGCAGTACTTC. As protein: CASRGEAVGGNSYEQYF.

This clonotype has more than one count but fewer than ten. DNA of the CDR3: TGTGCCAGCAGTTTGGGACTAGCGGGACCCTACGAGCAGTACGTC. Translated, it gives CASSLGLAGPYEQYV. V gene TRBV12-3 or TRBV12-4 combines with J gene TRBJ2-7; 13 bases fit TRBD2. V was pared by 3 bases and J by 2 bases, with 1 base of the junction left unmatched. This CDR3 contains 15 residues.

The sample holds a few counts of this clonotype. This chain connects TRBV28 to TRBJ2-1; 9 bases map to TRBD2. The CDR3 spans 16 residues. Trimming took 4 bases from V and 7 from J; bases not matched to a gene: 11. Germline values: CDR1 MDHEN, CDR2 SYDVKM. The CDR3 bases are TGTGCCAGCAGTTCCCAGGGGCGGGGGGGCCGGAATGAGCAGTTCTTC. Its translation: CASSSQGRGGRNEQFF.

Details on this clonotype: Given the absence of the conserved phenylalanine or tryptophan at the CDR3 end, a read error is likely. This chain links TRBV13 with TRBJ1-1; TRBD1 is a possible D gene (5 bases). Trimming removed 2 bases at V and 4 bases at J, with 14 bases between. Germline-derived CDR1 and CDR2 are PRHDT and FYEKMQ (reference sequence). The CDR3 spans 15 residues. This chain's CDR3 is CASSLRGRGGTEAFS. As DNA, the CDR3 is TGTGCCAGCAGCTTAAGAGGGCGCGGGGGCACTGAAGCTTTCTCT.

This clonotype was seen at least ten times. The chain is built from TRBV28 and TRBJ1-1; TRBD1 is a possible D gene (6 bases). This CDR3 comprises 15 residues. V shed 10 bases and J shed 4 bases, with 22 bases lying between them. Germline lookup yields CDR1 MDHEN and CDR2 SYDVKM. CDR3 in DNA: TGTGCCACGCCTCCCCTGGGGGGCGTGGGCACTGAAGCTTTCTTT. This sequence encodes CATPPLGGVGTEAFF.

This clonotype has at least ten counts. This chain links TRBV28 with TRBJ2-7; possibly TRBD1 for D (5 bases). In germline, CDR1 is MDHEN, CDR2 SYDVKM. V gave up 4 bases and J gave up 2 bases, with 12 bases separating them. The CDR3 runs 14 residues. CDR3 nucleotides: TGTGCCAGCAGTTCTAGACAGACCCCCTACGAGCAGTACGTC. This translates into CASSSRQTPYEQYV.

This clonotype was seen a single time. V is TRBV7-9 and J is TRBJ1-5; 9 bases align to TRBD1. V shed 4 bases, J shed 6 bases, and the junction held 7 bases outside the gene matches. The CDR3 sequence is 15 residues long. CDR1 and CDR2 from the germline V gene are SEHNR and FQNEAQ (reference sequence). The CDR3 coding sequence is TGTGCCAGCAGCTCTACCGGGACAGGGCCTCAGCCCCAGCATTTT. Its protein is CASSSTGTGPQPQHF.

CDR3 sequence: CASSLEDRGISNEQFF. The CDR3 bases are TGTGCCAGCAGCTTGGAGGACAGGGGGATCAGTAATGAGCAGTTCTTC. V gene TRBV7-3 combines with J gene TRBJ2-1, with 10 nucleotides matching TRBD1. V was clipped by 3 bases and J by 7 bases; unmatched bases: 9. Germline CDR1 SGHTA, CDR2 FQGTGA. CDR3 length: 16 residues.

The chain links TRBV6-2 or TRBV6-3 to TRBJ2-3; TRBD2 agrees at 8 bases. V lost 2 bases and J lost 3; bases outside the gene matches: 7. CDR3 size: 16 residues. CDR1 is MNHEY, CDR2 SVGEGT, per germline. CDR3 sequence: CASSYGAGDGTDTQYF. The DNA for the CDR3 is TGTGCCAGCAGTTACGGAGCGGGGGATGGTACAGATACGCAGTATTTT.

The rearrangement links TRBV14 to TRBJ1-2, with 7 nucleotides matching TRBD1. The CDR3 runs to 14 residues. V was clipped by 4 bases and J by 3 bases; unmatched bases: 5. The germline CDR1 and CDR2 sequences are SGHDN and FVKESK. DNA for the CDR3: TGTGCCAGCAGCCCATCAGGGACAGACTATGGCTACACCTTC. It translates to CASSPSGTDYGYTF.

This clonotype was seen repeatedly, ten times or more. This sequence joins TRBV28 and TRBJ2-2; D remains unclear. The CDR3 has 13 amino acids. Germline V gene sequence: CDR1 MDHEN, CDR2 SYDVKM. With 8 bases removed from V and 7 bases from J, the gap between germline ends came to 14 bases. The CDR3 region has the DNA TGTGCCAGCGGCTGGACCTTTGGCGGGGAGCTGTTTTTT. Translation gives CASGWTFGGELFF.

This chain connects TRBV20-1 to TRBJ1-1; D is possibly TRBD1 (6 bases). Germline CDR1 reads DFQATT; CDR2 reads SNEGSKA (reference sequence). The germline V and J ends were trimmed by 0 bases and 5 bases, with 16 bases remaining between them. The CDR3 runs 15 residues. For the CDR3, the DNA is TGCAGTGCTAGAGATCTACGGGGGGCAGGGACTGAAGCTTTCTTT. It codes for CSARDLRGAGTEAFF.

Here the CDR3 DNA reads TGTGCCAGCAGCCCGGAGGCTGTTCCCCTCACTGAAGCTTTCTTT. It codes for CASSPEAVPLTEAFF. J is TRBJ1-1 and V is TRBV7-6; D remains ambiguous. With 5 bases removed from V and 4 bases from J, the gap between germline ends came to 17 bases. Germline CDR1 is SGHVS and CDR2 is FNYEAQ. CDR3 length: 15 amino acids.

V usage is TRBV2 and J usage is TRBJ2-4; D is undetermined. V dropped 4 bases and J dropped 5 bases, with 12 bases sitting between them. Per germline, CDR1 SNHLY and CDR2 FYNNEI. The CDR3 totals 14 residues. The CDR3 nucleotides read TGTGCCAGCAGTGGACCTCCTGGGGAAAACATTCAGTACTTC. It encodes CASSGPPGENIQYF.

On this clonotype: Germline and junction disagree at one end, which may indicate a read error. Here the CDR3 reads CASSSETGQVTQYF. For the CDR3, the DNA is TGTGCCAGCAGCTCTGAGACAGGGCAAGTGACCCAGTACTTC. The V gene is TRBV5-5, the J gene TRBJ2-5; 7 nucleotides line up with TRBD1. Germline V gene lookup returns CDR1 SGHKS and CDR2 YYEKEE (reference sequence). The CDR3 has 14 residues.

The sample holds many counts of this clonotype. This chain connects TRBV20-1 to TRBJ1-5, with D possibly being TRBD1 (5 bases). The CDR3 length is 15 residues. Germline CDR1 is DFQATT and CDR2 is SNEGSKA (reference sequence). The V gene lost 0 bases and the J gene lost 8 bases, with 17 bases spanning the gap. CDR3 coding DNA: TGCAGTGCTAGAGATAGGGGAGTCCCAGGCAAGCCCCAGCATTTT. This translates into CSARDRGVPGKPQHF.

The genes are TRBV28 and TRBJ1-2; D call uncertain. CDR1 and CDR2 from the germline V gene are MDHEN and SYDVKM. This CDR3 has 15 amino acids. V gave up 2 bases and J gave up 3 bases, with 13 bases separating them. In DNA, the CDR3 is TGTGCCAGCAGTTTAGAGATTACTCGGCACTATGGCTACACCTTC. It codes for CASSLEITRHYGYTF.

This clonotype was observed at least ten times. The chain combines TRBV28 with TRBJ2-2; 7 bases are shared with TRBD2. CDR3 length: 18 amino acids. J gave up 0 bases and V 4 bases, and 11 bases lay outside the gene matches. Germline V gives CDR1 MDHEN, CDR2 SYDVKM. The CDR3 sequence is CASSYEVGGPTNTGELFF. Written as DNA, the CDR3 is TGTGCCAGCAGTTACGAGGTGGGAGGGCCTACGAACACCGGGGAGCTGTTTTTT.

In regard to this clonotype: A read error may be the cause here, since a much bigger clone is one base away. The rearrangement links TRBV19 to TRBJ2-7; 9 positions agree with TRBD1. CDR1 LNHDA and CDR2 SQIVND come from the germline V gene (reference sequence). This CDR3 is built from 14 residues. For the CDR3, the DNA is TGTGCCAGTAGCCCCGGGACAGGGACCTACGGGCAGTACTTC. Encoded protein: CASSPGTGTYGQYF.

This clonotype appeared once. The chain recombines TRBV2 with TRBJ2-3; D is undetermined. Germline V gene sequence: CDR1 SNHLY, CDR2 FYNNEI. There are 14 residues in the CDR3. V was shortened by 11 bases and J by 2 bases, with 17 bases between the two germline ends. The CDR3 spells CAAKETSSTDTQYF. The CDR3 bases are TGTGCCGCGAAAGAGACTTCCTCCACAGATACGCAGTATTTT.

This clonotype appeared a few times. This chain links TRBV27 with TRBJ1-2; TRBD1 aligns across 8 bases. After removal of 3 bases from V and 2 bases from J, the junction contained 20 bases not matched to a gene. The CDR3 has 20 amino acids. The germline V gene has CDR1 MNHEY and CDR2 SMNVEV (reference sequence). For the CDR3, the DNA is TGTGCCAGCAGTTTGGCAAACCCCCTCGGACAGGGAAAGTTCAACTATGGCTACACCTTC. Translated: CASSLANPLGQGKFNYGYTF.